In its sample, the clone carrying this T cell receptor beta chain was seen a few times. The entry originates in a study of T-cell reconstitution after alpha-beta-depleted transplantation in children. The germline CDR1 and CDR2 sequences are MNHEY and SMNVEV (reference sequence). Trimming took 4 bases from V and 2 from J; bases not matched to a gene: 4. The CDR3 loop spans 14 amino acids. Unique molecular identifiers featured in how the TCRbeta library was prepared. TCRdb reanalysed the PCR reads using MiXCR and keeps one entry per CDR3 protein. The data show about 300,000 distinct CDR3 sequences, over 9.5% seen once.

The rearrangement links TRBV27 to TRBJ2-7; TRBD1 aligns across 8 bases. The source material was PBMCs, sampled before TCRalphabeta/CD19-depleted stem cell transplant. This TCR was sampled from a boy in the first two years of life with acute myeloid leukemia, due to receive a stem cell transplant. Here the CDR3 DNA reads TGTGCCAGCAGTTACCAGGGGGCGACCTACGAGCAGTACTTC. This sequence encodes CASSYQGATYEQYF.